This T cell receptor beta chain was identified during a study of early T cells in non-severe SARS-CoV-2 infection. As for the study in general: Sequencing was performed on bulk RNA from unsorted whole blood, leaving chains unpaired.

In germline, CDR1 is MNHEY, CDR2 SMNVEV (reference sequence). With 5 bases clipped from V and 0 bases from J, the junction kept 3 bases outside the gene matches. This CDR3 comprises 14 residues. Unique molecular identifier tags were affixed to discrete cDNA molecules. A single record per CDR3 protein comes from TCRdb applying MiXCR to the 5' RACE reads. The table has about 60,000 distinct CDR3 sequences, roughly 18% seen once. Sequencing used whole blood, obtained at baseline. The TCR sequence derives from an adult who was a healthcare worker with PCR-confirmed SARS-CoV-2 infection or an uninfected control (not recorded which). The rearrangement links TRBV27 to TRBJ1-1; TRBD1 agrees at 7 bases. CDR3 coding DNA: TGTGCCAGCAGTAAACAGGGGATGAACACTGAAGCTTTCTTT. Translating gives CASSKQGMNTEAFF.